This passage covers 7 T cell receptor beta chains from one sample sequenced in a study of blood T cell repertoires in COVID-19. Clones were read by immunoSEQ multiplex PCR, and TCRdb kept only the in-frame ones, dropping some. Of 140,000 to 150,000 clones in the sample, roughly 78% are singletons; the top ten hold approximately 6%. The sample comprised PBMCs or T cells enriched from blood (not recorded which). These receptor sequences come from a woman between 50 and 59 years old who had recovered from COVID-19.

CDR3 sequence reads: CASSRIDSRGYTF. CDR3 in DNA: TGTGCCAGCAGCCGTATTGACAGTCGTGGCTACACCTTC. The J gene is TRBJ1-2, the V gene TRBV7-9; perhaps TRBD1 as D (5 bases). The CDR3 length is 13 residues. V was cut by 5 bases and J by 7 bases, with 14 bases left in between. Germline CDR1 SEHNR, CDR2 FQNEAQ (reference sequence).

The rearrangement links TRBV6-5 to TRBJ1-6; D unclear. The CDR3 extends over 14 amino acids. Germline CDR1 MNHEY, CDR2 SVGAGI. V dropped 5 bases and J dropped 3 bases, with 8 bases sitting between them. CDR3: CASSRHNYNSPLHF. In DNA, the CDR3 is TGTGCCAGCAGTAGACATAACTATAATTCACCCCTCCACTTT.

CDR3 amino acids: CASRLTGMYSPLHF. The DNA of the CDR3 is TGCGCCAGCAGACTTACAGGGATGTATTCACCCCTCCACTTT. V usage is TRBV5-1 and J usage is TRBJ1-6; D is perhaps TRBD1 (6 bases). The germline gives CDR1 SGHRS, CDR2 YFSETQ. Deletions cut 5 bases from V and 8 bases from J, with 14 bases between. The CDR3 covers 14 residues.

This sequence joins TRBV27 and TRBJ2-7; D may be TRBD2 (6 bases). Trimming stripped 8 bases from V and 5 bases from J, with 19 bases between. Germline values: CDR1 MNHEY, CDR2 SMNVEV (reference sequence). This CDR3 spans 14 amino acids. In nucleotides, the CDR3 is TGTGCCAGCTCAGGGCGGGGTGGTAGCGACGAGCAGTACTTC. It yields the protein CASSGRGGSDEQYF.

The gene calls are TRBV5-4 and TRBJ2-7; D is uncertain. Germline CDR1 is SGHNT and CDR2 is YYREEE (reference sequence). CDR3 length equals 13 residues. Trimming cost V 2 bases and J 5 bases, with 11 bases left between them. CDR3 residues: CASSFGVSNEQYF. CDR3 nucleotides: TGTGCCAGCAGCTTTGGTGTTAGCAACGAGCAGTACTTC.

The chain recombines TRBV5-5 with TRBJ2-1; 10 nucleotides line up with TRBD2. V trimming: 0 bases; J trimming: 2 bases; junction bases outside the gene matches: 2. Germline assignment: CDR1 SGHKS and CDR2 YYEKEE (reference sequence). This CDR3 contains 16 residues. CDR3 sequence: CASSLASGGTYNEQFF. As DNA, the CDR3 is TGTGCCAGCAGCTTGGCTAGCGGGGGCACCTACAATGAGCAGTTCTTC.

This chain uses TRBV6-2 or TRBV6-3 with TRBJ2-2; D not certain. Trimming removed 2 bases at V and 1 base at J, with 5 bases between. This CDR3 is built from 14 residues. Germline CDR1 reads MNHEY; CDR2 reads SVGEGT. CDR3 region: CASSYLKNTGELFF. The DNA of the CDR3 is TGTGCCAGCAGTTACCTAAAGAACACCGGGGAGCTGTTTTTT.